This TCR beta chain was profiled in a study of blood T cell repertoires in COVID-19 (dated by TCRdb to about 2020). Study-level background: Collaborator samples came from the United States, Italy and Spain and covered acute and convalescent phases of COVID-19. The prospective study material was composed of cDNA or gDNA derived from T cells, B-cell-depleted T cells, or PBMCs. Deeply sampled blood TCRbeta repertoires from subjects exposed to, actively infected with, or recovered from COVID-19 were included in the dataset. The repertoires were made available in a free public database intended to serve as a resource for research on the immune response to SARS-CoV-2. The samples were drawn from two sources: the first 160 participants of the ongoing ImmuneRACE study, and 1,000 to 1,500 subjects contributed by 6 global collaborators. Sample metadata almost always included a de-identified subject ID, COVID-19 status, age in years and sex. Where available, HLA class I and class II types were taken from metadata supplied by the sample provider and were not determined by assay-based typing. On the study overall, not on this receptor specifically: Clinical and demographic metadata were provided uncurated, with the amount varying by source and participant.

A few counts support this clone. Its antigen is still unknown. Qualities for individual bases were not recorded, and no much larger clone is one base off. Collaborating institutions collected whole blood in K2EDTA tubes following their own protocols. For TCRbeta analysis, collaborators shipped samples as frozen whole blood, isolated PBMCs, or DNA extracted from either of those sample types. Clipping removes 3 bases from V and 9 bases from J, with 9 as the unmatched junction base count. The CDR3 has 14 amino acids, counting the end cysteine and phenylalanine. The read is trimmed to its CDR3 DNA, 42 bases read in frame from base 1. From a lookup of the germline V gene (reference sequence), CDR1 and CDR2 are DFQATT and SNEGSKA. TCRbeta CDR3 regions were amplified from genomic DNA by means of the immunoSEQ Assay, a bias-controlled multiplex PCR. The authors processed their data as follows. The number of nucleated cells in each sample was estimated from the amplification of reference gene primers within the assay. Sequence reads were collapsed and filtered to measure the absolute abundance of every unique TCRbeta CDR3 rearrangement. Productive Simpson clonality was computed per sample as the square root of Simpson's diversity index over productive rearrangements. What TCRdb holds here is the immuneACCESS table cut down to in-frame rearrangements. Part of the clones is not present; checked against another copy, under half of the missing clones reflect an unresolved V gene, and the others are unexplained. V and J calls and clone size are copied from that table; D and trimming were computed from the DNA. The sample table lists about 30,000 clones, 88% of them with a count of one. 11% to 15% of the sample is in the top ten clones.

This sequence originates from a man aged 60 to 69 with active COVID-19. The sequenced sample consisted of peripheral blood. The rearrangement combines TRBV20-1 with TRBJ2-1; the junction holds 9 bases that match TRBD2. The CDR3 is CSASGAGGRSEQFF. At the DNA level, the sequence is TGCAGTGCTAGTGGGGCGGGAGGGCGCAGTGAGCAGTTCTTC.